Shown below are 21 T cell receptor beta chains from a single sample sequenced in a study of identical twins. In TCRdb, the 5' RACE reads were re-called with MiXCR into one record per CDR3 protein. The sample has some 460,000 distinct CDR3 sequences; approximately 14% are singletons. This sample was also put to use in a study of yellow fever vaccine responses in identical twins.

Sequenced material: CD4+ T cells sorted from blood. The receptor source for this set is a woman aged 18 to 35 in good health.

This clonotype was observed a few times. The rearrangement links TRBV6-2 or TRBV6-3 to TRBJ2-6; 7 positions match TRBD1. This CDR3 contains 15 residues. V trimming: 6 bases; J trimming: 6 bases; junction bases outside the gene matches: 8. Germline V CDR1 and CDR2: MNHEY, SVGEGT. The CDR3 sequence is CASSHPTGMANVLTF. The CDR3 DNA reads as TGTGCCAGCAGCCACCCGACAGGGATGGCCAACGTCCTGACTTTC.

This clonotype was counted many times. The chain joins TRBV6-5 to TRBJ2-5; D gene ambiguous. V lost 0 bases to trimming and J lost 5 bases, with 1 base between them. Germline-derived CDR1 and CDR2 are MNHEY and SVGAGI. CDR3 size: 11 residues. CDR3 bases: TGTGCCAGCAGTTACTCGGAGACCCAGTACTTC. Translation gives CASSYSETQYF.

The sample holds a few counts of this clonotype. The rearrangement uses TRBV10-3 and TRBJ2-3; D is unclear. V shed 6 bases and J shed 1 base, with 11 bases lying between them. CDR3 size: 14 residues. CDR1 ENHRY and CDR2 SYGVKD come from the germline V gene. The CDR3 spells CAISPTGGTDTQYF. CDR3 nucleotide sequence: TGTGCCATCAGCCCCACGGGTGGCACAGATACGCAGTATTTT.

The chain's CDR3 is CAISGTSGSTDTQYF. In nucleotides, the CDR3 is TGTGCCATCAGTGGGACTAGCGGAAGCACAGATACGCAGTATTTT. J is TRBJ2-3 and V is TRBV10-3; TRBD2 aligns across 10 bases. The CDR3 runs 15 residues. V dropped 4 bases and J dropped 0; count of bases not matched to a gene: 1. CDR1 is ENHRY and CDR2 is SYGVKD in the germline V gene.

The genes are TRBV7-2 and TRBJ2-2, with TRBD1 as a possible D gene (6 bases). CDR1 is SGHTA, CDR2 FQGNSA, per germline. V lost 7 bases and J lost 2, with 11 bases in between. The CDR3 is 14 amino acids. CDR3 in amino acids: CASKGGPNTGELFF. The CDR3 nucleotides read TGTGCCAGCAAAGGGGGACCAAACACCGGGGAGCTGTTTTTT.

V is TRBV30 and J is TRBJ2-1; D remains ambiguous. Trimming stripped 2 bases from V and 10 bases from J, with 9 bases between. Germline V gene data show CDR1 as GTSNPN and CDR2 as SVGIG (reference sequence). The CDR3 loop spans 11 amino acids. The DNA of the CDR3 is TGTGCCTGGAGTTGGATTGCAGAGCAGTTCTTC. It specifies CAWSWIAEQFF. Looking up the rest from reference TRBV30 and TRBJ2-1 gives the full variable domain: SQTIHQWPATLVQPVGSPLSLECTVEGTSNPNLYWYRQAAGRGLQLLFYSVGIGQISSEVPQNLSASRPQDRQFILSSKKLLLSDSGFYLCAWSWIAEQFFGPGTRLTVL.

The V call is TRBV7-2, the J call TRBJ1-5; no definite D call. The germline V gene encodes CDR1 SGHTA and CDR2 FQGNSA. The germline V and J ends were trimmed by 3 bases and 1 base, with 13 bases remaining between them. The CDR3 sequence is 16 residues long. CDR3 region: CASSFLRSVSNQPQHF. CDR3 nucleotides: TGTGCCAGCAGCTTTCTGCGGTCCGTCAGCAATCAGCCCCAGCATTTT.

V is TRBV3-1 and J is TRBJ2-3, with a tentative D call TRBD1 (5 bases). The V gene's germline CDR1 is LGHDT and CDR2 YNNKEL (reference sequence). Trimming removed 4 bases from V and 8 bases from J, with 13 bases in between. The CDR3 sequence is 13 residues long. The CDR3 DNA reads TGTGCCAGCAGCCTGGACACCCTGGCTACGCAGTATTTT. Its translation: CASSLDTLATQYF.

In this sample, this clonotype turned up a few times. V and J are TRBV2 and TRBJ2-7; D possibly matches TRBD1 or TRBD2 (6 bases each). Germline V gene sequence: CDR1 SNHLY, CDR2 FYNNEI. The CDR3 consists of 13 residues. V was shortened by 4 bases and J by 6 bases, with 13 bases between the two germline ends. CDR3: CASSGRAGVEQYF. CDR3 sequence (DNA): TGTGCCAGCAGTGGGAGGGCAGGGGTCGAGCAGTACTTC.

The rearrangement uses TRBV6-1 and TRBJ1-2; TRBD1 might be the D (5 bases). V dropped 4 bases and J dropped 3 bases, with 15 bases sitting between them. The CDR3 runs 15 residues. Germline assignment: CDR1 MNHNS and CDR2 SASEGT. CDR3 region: CASSGRDRGDYGYTF. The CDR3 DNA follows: TGTGCCAGCAGTGGCCGGGACCGAGGAGACTATGGCTACACCTTC.

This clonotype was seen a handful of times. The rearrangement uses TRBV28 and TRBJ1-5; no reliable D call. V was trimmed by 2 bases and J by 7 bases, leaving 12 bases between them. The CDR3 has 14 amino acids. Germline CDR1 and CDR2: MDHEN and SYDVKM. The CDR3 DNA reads TGTGCCAGCAGTTTAACGGCTCGGAGACAGCCCCAGCATTTT. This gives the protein CASSLTARRQPQHF.

The CDR3 bases are TGCGCCAGCAGCGCGCTAAAAGGACAGGGTCACGACGAGCAGTACTTC. Its protein is CASSALKGQGHDEQYF. The gene calls are TRBV5-1 and TRBJ2-7, with TRBD1 matching 8 bases. This CDR3 comprises 16 residues. The trim removed 4 bases at V and 5 bases at J, leaving 14 bases unmatched. Germline lookup yields CDR1 SGHRS and CDR2 YFSETQ.

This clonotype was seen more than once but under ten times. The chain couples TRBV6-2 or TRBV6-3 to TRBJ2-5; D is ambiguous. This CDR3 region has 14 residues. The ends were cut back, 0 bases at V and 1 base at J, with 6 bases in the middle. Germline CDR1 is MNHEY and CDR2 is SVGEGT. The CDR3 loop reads CASSYSPVQETQYF. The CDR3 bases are TGTGCCAGCAGTTACTCGCCAGTCCAAGAGACCCAGTACTTC.

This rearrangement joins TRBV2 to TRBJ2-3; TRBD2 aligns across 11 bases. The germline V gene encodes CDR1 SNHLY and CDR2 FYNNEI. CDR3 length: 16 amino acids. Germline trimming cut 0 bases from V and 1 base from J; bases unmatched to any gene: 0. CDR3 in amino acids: CASSEALAGGTDTQYF. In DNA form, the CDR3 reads TGTGCCAGCAGTGAAGCACTAGCGGGGGGCACAGATACGCAGTATTTT.

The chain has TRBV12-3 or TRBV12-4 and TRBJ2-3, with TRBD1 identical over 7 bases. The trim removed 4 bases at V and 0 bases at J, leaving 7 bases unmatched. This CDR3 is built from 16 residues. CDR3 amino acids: CASSSAGGRSTDTQYF. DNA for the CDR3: TGTGCCAGCAGTTCCGCAGGGGGTCGTAGCACAGATACGCAGTATTTT.

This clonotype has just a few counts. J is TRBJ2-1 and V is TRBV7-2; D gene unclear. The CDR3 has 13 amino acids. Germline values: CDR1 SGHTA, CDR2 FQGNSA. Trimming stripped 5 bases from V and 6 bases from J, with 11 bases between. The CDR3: CASSPSGTNEQFF. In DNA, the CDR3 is TGTGCCAGCAGCCCATCGGGCACCAATGAGCAGTTCTTC. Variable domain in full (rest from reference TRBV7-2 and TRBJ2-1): GAGVSQSPSNKVTEKGKDVELRCDPISGHTALYWYRQSLGQGLEFLIYFQGNSAPDKSGLPSDRFSAERTGGSVSTLTIQRTQQEDSAVYLCASSPSGTNEQFFGPGTRLTVL.

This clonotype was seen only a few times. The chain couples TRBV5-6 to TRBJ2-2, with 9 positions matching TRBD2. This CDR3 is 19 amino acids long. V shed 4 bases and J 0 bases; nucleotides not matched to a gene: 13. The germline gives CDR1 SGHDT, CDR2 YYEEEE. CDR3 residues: CASSESRAGGLTNTGELFF. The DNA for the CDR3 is TGTGCCAGCAGCGAAAGTCGAGCGGGGGGCCTCACGAACACCGGGGAGCTGTTTTTT. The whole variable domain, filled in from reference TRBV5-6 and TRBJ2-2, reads DAGVTQSPTHLIKTRGQQVTLRCSPKSGHDTVSWYQQALGQGPQFIFQYYEEEERQRGNFPDRFSGHQFPNYSSELNVNALLLGDSALYLCASSESRAGGLTNTGELFFGEGSRLTVL.

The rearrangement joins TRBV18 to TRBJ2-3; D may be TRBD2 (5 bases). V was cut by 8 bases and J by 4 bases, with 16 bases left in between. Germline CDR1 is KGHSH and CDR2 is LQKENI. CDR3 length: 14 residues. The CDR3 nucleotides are TGTGCCAGCCTTTTTGCTAGCAGCGCAGATACGCAGTATTTT. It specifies CASLFASSADTQYF. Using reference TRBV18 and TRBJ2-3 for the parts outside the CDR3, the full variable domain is NAGVMQNPRHLVRRRGQEARLRCSPMKGHSHVYWYRQLPEEGLKFMVYLQKENIIDESGMPKERFSAEFPKEGPSILRIQQVVRGDSAAYFCASLFASSADTQYFGPGTRLTVL.

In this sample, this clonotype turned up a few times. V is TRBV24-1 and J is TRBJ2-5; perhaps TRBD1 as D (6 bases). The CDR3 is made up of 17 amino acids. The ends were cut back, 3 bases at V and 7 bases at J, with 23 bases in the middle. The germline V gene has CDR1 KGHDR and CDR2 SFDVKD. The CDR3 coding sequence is TGTGCCACCAGTGATCAGGGGCGGAGTGACCTCGCGGGGACCCAGTACTTC. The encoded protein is CATSDQGRSDLAGTQYF.

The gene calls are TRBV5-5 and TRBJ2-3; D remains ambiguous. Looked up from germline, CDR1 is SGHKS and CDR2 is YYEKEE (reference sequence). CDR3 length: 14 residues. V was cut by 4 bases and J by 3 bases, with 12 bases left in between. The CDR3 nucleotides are TGTGCCAGCAGCACCTCGGTCTGGACAGATACGCAGTATTTT. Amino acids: CASSTSVWTDTQYF.

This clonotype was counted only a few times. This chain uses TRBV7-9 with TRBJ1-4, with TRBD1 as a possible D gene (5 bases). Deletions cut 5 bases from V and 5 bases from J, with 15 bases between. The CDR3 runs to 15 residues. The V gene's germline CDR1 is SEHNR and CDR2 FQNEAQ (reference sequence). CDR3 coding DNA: TGTGCCAGCAGCGCGCCTGGGGGAGGGAATGAAAAACTGTTTTTT. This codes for CASSAPGGGNEKLFF.